This TCR beta chain was sequenced during a study of PD-1 blockade in classical Hodgkin lymphoma. This clone has a single count. Its antigen is not known. Broader study findings: Patients were excluded if nivolumab began under 1 year after ASCT (the autologous transplant).

Germline V gene data show CDR1 as SGHKS and CDR2 as YYEKEE (reference sequence). The V end was cut by 6 bases, the J end by 3 bases, with 13 bases between. This CDR3 region has 14 residues. There was relapse after autologous stem cell transplantation in every patient, and there was variation in brentuximab vedotin exposure. The study recorded best responses of complete response, partial response or progressive disease. Some clones are missing from TCRdb's copy, which holds only in-frame ones; the method was immunoSEQ multiplex PCR. Here the sample spans about 13,000 clones, over 75% being singletons.

This clonotype originated in a human donor with classical Hodgkin lymphoma. The material sequenced was peripheral blood mononuclear cells (PBMCs), taken at baseline. The chain carries TRBV5-5 and TRBJ1-5; tentative D call: TRBD1 (6 bases). CDR3 in amino acids: CASTPSGVNQPQHF. The CDR3 nucleotides are TGTGCCAGCACCCCATCAGGGGTCAATCAGCCCCAGCATTTT.